Listed below are T cell receptor beta chains from one sample, sequenced in a study of cytomegalovirus exposure and HLA in healthy donors. Libraries were prepared by immunoSEQ multiplex PCR; TCRdb keeps only in-frame clonotypes and omits some of them. The repertoire holds over 150,000 clones, about 89% seen once, with over 2.5% in the top ten. Sequenced sample: PBMCs. Source of these receptors: a woman between 18 and 29 years old in good health and CMV-seropositive. Each CDR3 is given with its conserved first and last residue. Fields, in order: V gene, clone size, D gene, J gene, CDR3 protein, CDR3 DNA. The D gene is left open where the match is weak. Size values are once, few and many counts, or a class for expanded clones, and some rows have none.

>TRBV11-2|NA|NA|TRBJ2-5
CASSRRPGGETQYF
TGTGCCAGCAGCCGGAGGCCAGGGGGGGAGACCCAGTACTTC
>TRBV19|NA|NA|TRBJ2-7
CASMVRGTSEQYF
TGTGCCAGTATGGTGCGGGGAACCTCCGAGCAGTACTTC
>TRBV6-5|NA|NA|TRBJ1-2
CASSYEGDYGYTF
TGTGCCAGCAGTTACGAGGGGGACTATGGCTACACCTTC
>TRBV19|NA|NA|TRBJ1-5
CASSIQYNQPQHF
TGTGCCAGTAGTATTCAGTATAATCAGCCCCAGCATTTT
>TRBV5-4|once|NA|TRBJ1-2
CASSPDTSNYGYTF
TGTGCCAGCAGCCCTGACACATCAAACTATGGCTACACCTTC
>TRBV18|NA|NA|TRBJ1-2
CASSPRDFYGYTF
TGTGCCAGCTCACCACGGGACTTCTATGGCTACACCTTC
>TRBV28|NA|NA|TRBJ2-7
CASSLRGGISYEQYF
TGTGCCAGCAGTTTGAGGGGGGGGATCTCCTACGAGCAGTACTTC
>TRBV14|NA|NA|TRBJ2-7
CASSQDYYEQYF
TGTGCCAGCAGCCAAGATTATTACGAGCAGTACTTC
>TRBV5-1|NA|TRBD1|TRBJ1-2
CASSLRTGPSVYGYTF
TGCGCCAGCAGTTTACGGACAGGGCCCTCTGTCTATGGCTACACCTTC
>TRBV30|NA|NA|TRBJ1-4
CASGVGATNEKLFF
TGTGCCTCAGGGGTAGGGGCAACTAATGAAAAACTGTTTTTT
>TRBV5-4|NA|NA|TRBJ1-1
CASSRRDTEAFF
TGTGCCAGCAGCCGTCGCGACACTGAAGCTTTCTTT